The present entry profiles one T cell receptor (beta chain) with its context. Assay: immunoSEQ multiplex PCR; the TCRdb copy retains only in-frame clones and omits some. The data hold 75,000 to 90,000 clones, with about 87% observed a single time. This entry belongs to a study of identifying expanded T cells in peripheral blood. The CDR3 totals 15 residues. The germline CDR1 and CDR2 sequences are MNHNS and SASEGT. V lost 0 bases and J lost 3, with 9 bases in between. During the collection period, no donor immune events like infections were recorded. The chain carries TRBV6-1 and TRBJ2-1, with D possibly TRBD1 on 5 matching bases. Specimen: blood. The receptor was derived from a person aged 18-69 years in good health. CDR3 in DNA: TGTGCCAGCAGTGAAGCAGGGGCCGTCTACAATGAGCAGTTCTTC. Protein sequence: CASSEAGAVYNEQFF.